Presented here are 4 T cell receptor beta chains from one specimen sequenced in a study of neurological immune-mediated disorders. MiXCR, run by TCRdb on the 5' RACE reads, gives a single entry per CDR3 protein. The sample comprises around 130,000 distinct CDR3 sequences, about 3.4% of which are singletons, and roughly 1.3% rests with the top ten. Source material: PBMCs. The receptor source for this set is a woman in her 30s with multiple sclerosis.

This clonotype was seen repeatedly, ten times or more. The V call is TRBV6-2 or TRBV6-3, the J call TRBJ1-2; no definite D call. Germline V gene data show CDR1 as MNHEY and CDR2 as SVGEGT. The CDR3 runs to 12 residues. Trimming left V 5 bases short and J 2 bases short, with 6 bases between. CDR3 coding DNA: TGTGCCAGCAGTACCCACAACTATGGCTACACCTTC. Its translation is CASSTHNYGYTF.

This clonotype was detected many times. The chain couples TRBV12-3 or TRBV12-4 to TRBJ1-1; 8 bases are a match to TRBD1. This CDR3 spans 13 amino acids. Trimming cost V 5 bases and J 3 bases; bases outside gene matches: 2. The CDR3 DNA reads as TGTGCCAGCAGTACAGGGGGGTACACTGAAGCTTTCTTT. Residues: CASSTGGYTEAFF.

In DNA, the CDR3 is TGTGCCAGCACTGGACCCCGGACAGGGGGGAACACCGGGGAGCTGTTTTTT. It codes for CASTGPRTGGNTGELFF. The genes are TRBV6-2 or TRBV6-3 and TRBJ2-2; TRBD1 aligns across 10 bases. This CDR3 comprises 17 residues. Germline V gene sequence: CDR1 MNHEY, CDR2 SVGEGT. The J segment lost 1 base and the V segment lost 7 bases, leaving 9 bases of the junction unmatched.

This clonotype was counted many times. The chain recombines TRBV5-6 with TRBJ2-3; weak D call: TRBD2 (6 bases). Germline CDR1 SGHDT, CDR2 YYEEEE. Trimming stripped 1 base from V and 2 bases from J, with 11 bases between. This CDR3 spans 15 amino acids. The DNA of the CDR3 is TGTGCCAGCAGCTTGCCGGGGGAGGACACAGATACGCAGTATTTT. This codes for CASSLPGEDTDTQYF.